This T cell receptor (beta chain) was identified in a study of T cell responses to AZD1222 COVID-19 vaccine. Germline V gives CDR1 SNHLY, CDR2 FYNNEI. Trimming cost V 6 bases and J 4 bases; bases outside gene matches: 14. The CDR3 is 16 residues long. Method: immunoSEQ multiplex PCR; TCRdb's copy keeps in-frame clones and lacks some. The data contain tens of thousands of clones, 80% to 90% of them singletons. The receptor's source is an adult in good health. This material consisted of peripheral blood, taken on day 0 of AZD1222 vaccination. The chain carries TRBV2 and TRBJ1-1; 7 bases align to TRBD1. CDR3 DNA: TGTGCCAGCAGGCAACACTCAGGGGGAACGGGCACTGAAGCTTTCTTT. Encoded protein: CASRQHSGGTGTEAFF. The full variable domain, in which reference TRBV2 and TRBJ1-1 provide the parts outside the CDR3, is EPEVTQTPSHQVTQMGQEVILRCVPISNHLYFYWYRQILGQKVEFLVSFYNNEISEKSEIFDDQFSVERPDGSNFTLKIRSTKLEDSAMYFCASRQHSGGTGTEAFFGQGTRLTVV.